Each of the 30 T cell receptor beta chains below was sequenced from the same sample in a study of blood T cells in healthy people across ages. With a J-beta primer mix and a sample-barcoded 5' primer, a second PCR ran about 6 to 11 cycles. TCRdb processed the 5' RACE reads anew with MiXCR; each CDR3 protein has one entry. The sample lists roughly 1,700,000 distinct CDR3 sequences, 28% occurring once. The specimen was blood. The receptor source for this set is a woman aged 30 to 39 in good health.

This clonotype was detected only a few times. The chain combines TRBV28 with TRBJ2-7; TRBD1 aligns across 9 bases. V dropped 7 bases and J dropped 5; count of bases not matched to a gene: 9. Germline V gene sequence: CDR1 MDHEN, CDR2 SYDVKM. This CDR3 comprises 14 residues. CDR3 sequence (DNA): TGTGCCAGCAAATCGGGACAGGGTTCCCACGAGCAGTACTTC. Translation gives CASKSGQGSHEQYF.

This clonotype has just a few counts. V usage is TRBV7-2 and J usage is TRBJ2-7; 12 nucleotides line up with TRBD2. Trimming took 6 bases from V and 5 from J; bases not matched to a gene: 8. Germline CDR1 reads SGHTA; CDR2 reads FQGNSA. CDR3 length: 15 residues. This chain's CDR3 is CASSLAGGPFDEQYF. DNA for the CDR3: TGTGCCAGCAGTCTAGCGGGAGGGCCTTTCGACGAGCAGTACTTC.

The chain uses TRBV10-3 and TRBJ2-3; a weak D match, TRBD1 (6 bases). V lost 0 bases to trimming and J lost 0 bases, with 13 bases between them. Germline lookup yields CDR1 ENHRY and CDR2 SYGVKD. The CDR3 extends over 17 amino acids. The CDR3 DNA follows: TGTGCCATCAGTGAGTCAGTAGGGGGTTCTAGCACAGATACGCAGTATTTT. This sequence encodes CAISESVGGSSTDTQYF.

The rearrangement links TRBV25-1 to TRBJ2-7; 13 bases fit TRBD2. The DNA matches TRBJ2-5 better at its end, which makes the J call doubtful. CDR3 length: 16 amino acids. CDR1 and CDR2 (germline): MGHDK, SYGVNS. CDR3 coding DNA: TGTGCCAGCAGTGTAGGGACTAGCGGGATCAGCGGGACCCAGTACTTC. It is translated as CASSVGTSGISGTQYF.

The sample holds many counts of this clonotype. The rearrangement links TRBV29-1 to TRBJ2-4; 8 bases align to TRBD2. CDR1 is SQVTM and CDR2 is ANQGSEA in the germline V gene. CDR3 length equals 16 residues. J gave up 0 bases and V 5 bases, and 9 bases lay outside the gene matches. Here the CDR3 DNA reads TGCAGCGTTCCTGGACTAGCAGGATTAGCCAAAAACATTCAGTACTTC. As protein: CSVPGLAGLAKNIQYF.

The genes are TRBV20-1 and TRBJ2-5, with TRBD2 matching 11 bases. Germline trimming cut 1 base from V and 11 bases from J; bases unmatched to any gene: 9. In germline, CDR1 is DFQATT, CDR2 SNEGSKA (reference sequence). This CDR3 is built from 14 residues. CDR3 sequence: CSARGLAGIREQYF. As DNA, the CDR3 is TGCAGTGCTAGAGGACTAGCGGGAATCCGGGAGCAGTACTTC.

This chain connects TRBV7-3 to TRBJ2-1; D gene ambiguous. V lost 0 bases, J lost 7 bases, and 16 bases lay in between. The length of the CDR3 is 16 residues. CDR1 SGHTA and CDR2 FQGTGA come from the germline V gene. CDR3 sequence: CASSLTWAASQNEQFF. In DNA form, the CDR3 reads TGTGCCAGCAGCTTAACGTGGGCCGCTAGTCAGAATGAGCAGTTCTTC.

The rearrangement uses TRBV20-1 and TRBJ2-1; perhaps TRBD1 as D (5 bases). V lost 1 base and J lost 0, with 16 bases in between. The CDR3 spans 17 residues. CDR1 and CDR2 from the germline V gene are DFQATT and SNEGSKA (reference sequence). CDR3: CSARAVGATRSYNEQFF. The CDR3 coding sequence is TGCAGTGCTAGAGCGGTAGGGGCCACTCGCTCCTACAATGAGCAGTTCTTC.

This clonotype was seen just once. No conserved phenylalanine or tryptophan is present at the end of the CDR3, so a read error is the likely explanation. The gene calls are TRBV7-9 and TRBJ2-7; no definite D call. The J call may be mistaken, given a closer DNA end match to TRBJ2-5. This CDR3 is built from 11 residues. The germline V gene encodes CDR1 SEHNR and CDR2 FQNEAQ (reference sequence). In nucleotides, the CDR3 is TGTGCCAGCAGCTTCCTCGAGACCCAGTACTCC. Translated, it gives CASSFLETQYS.

The chain uses TRBV5-5 and TRBJ2-2, with 10 bases identical to TRBD1. The CDR3 extends over 17 amino acids. The V and J ends lost 0 bases and 5 bases, in that order; junction bases with no gene match: 7. Germline values: CDR1 SGHKS, CDR2 YYEKEE (reference sequence). CDR3 bases: TGTGCCAGCAGCTTGGGGGACAGGGGAGTCGGAACCGGGGAGCTGTTTTTT. It encodes CASSLGDRGVGTGELFF.

The chain uses TRBV29-1 and TRBJ1-2; D remains ambiguous. This CDR3 contains 13 residues. Germline V lookup: CDR1 SQVTM, CDR2 ANQGSEA. Trimming took off 1 base at V and 8 bases at J, with 14 bases between the two ends. CDR3 amino acids: CSVEVGRGVGYTF. The CDR3 DNA reads TGCAGCGTTGAAGTGGGCAGAGGAGTCGGCTACACCTTC.

This clonotype was counted only a few times. The chain has TRBV10-2 and TRBJ1-1; 8 bases are a match to TRBD1. J was trimmed by 4 bases and V by 7 bases; bases with no gene match: 8. CDR3 length equals 14 residues. The germline gives CDR1 WSHSY, CDR2 SAAADI. In DNA, the CDR3 is TGCGCCAGCAAACGAGGACAGGGTTCCACTGAAGCTTTCTTT. As protein: CASKRGQGSTEAFF.

This clonotype was observed many times. The chain recombines TRBV29-1 with TRBJ1-2; a weak D match, TRBD1 (6 bases). V lost 3 bases and J lost 5, with 13 bases in between. The CDR3 is 13 residues long. Germline CDR1 SQVTM, CDR2 ANQGSEA. The CDR3 sequence: CSVETGQHYGYTF. CDR3 nucleotides: TGCAGCGTTGAGACCGGACAGCATTATGGCTACACCTTC.

This clonotype was detected ten times or more. In DNA form, the CDR3 reads TGTGCCAGCAGCTTACCCCCGGTAGCGGGGGGCCTGGGAGCCAAAAACATTCAGTACTTC. Residues: CASSLPPVAGGLGAKNIQYF. The rearrangement joins TRBV7-9 to TRBJ2-4, with 10 nucleotides matching TRBD2. The V gene end was trimmed by 2 bases and the J gene end by 0 bases; junction bases not matched to a gene: 13. CDR1 and CDR2 (germline): SEHNR, FQNEAQ (reference sequence). This CDR3 is 20 amino acids long.

The chain joins TRBV28 to TRBJ2-3; the match to TRBD2 covers 8 bases. V lost 8 bases, J lost 4 bases, and 17 bases stayed unmatched. Germline V gene lookup returns CDR1 MDHEN and CDR2 SYDVKM. The length of the CDR3 is 17 residues. The DNA of the CDR3 is TGTGCCAGCGCCTCACCACGGGGAGCGGGGGTGTCAGATACGCAGTATTTT. Protein product: CASASPRGAGVSDTQYF.

This clonotype has only a few counts. A junction boundary mismatches the germline segment, possibly from a read error. The DNA of the CDR3 is TGTGCCAGCTCAGCACCCCAGGGAGGGGTCACTGAAGCTTTCTTT. This translates into CASSAPQGGVTEAFF. This chain connects TRBV18 to TRBJ1-1; a weak D match, TRBD1 (5 bases). The V gene's germline CDR1 is KGHSH and CDR2 LQKENI. The CDR3 spans 15 residues.

The chain uses TRBV2 and TRBJ2-1; D not certain. Germline V gene sequence: CDR1 SNHLY, CDR2 FYNNEI. The germline V and J ends were trimmed by 0 bases and 15 bases, with 12 bases remaining between them. The CDR3 totals 12 residues. The CDR3 reads CASSEAVTRLFF. CDR3 DNA sequence: TGTGCCAGCAGTGAAGCTGTGACCCGGCTGTTCTTC.

This clonotype was seen a few times. The chain combines TRBV4-1 with TRBJ2-1; no definite D call. This CDR3 is 17 amino acids long. Germline assignment: CDR1 MGHRA and CDR2 YSYEKL. V gave up 0 bases and J gave up 0 bases, with 12 bases separating them. CDR3 coding DNA: TGCGCCAGCAGCCAAGATCCCGCCTCCAGCTCCTACAATGAGCAGTTCTTC. Translating it yields CASSQDPASSSYNEQFF.

In this sample, this clonotype turned up a few times. J is TRBJ1-2 and V is TRBV9; D is ambiguous. The CDR3 length is 13 residues. V was shortened by 0 bases and J by 6 bases, with 9 bases between the two germline ends. From germline, CDR1 is SGDLS and CDR2 YYNGEE. The CDR3 DNA reads as TGTGCCAGCAGCGTAGGGTCCGGGGATGGCTACACCTTC. Translating it yields CASSVGSGDGYTF.

In the case of this clonotype: A read error is possible here, since a much larger clone lies one base away. The chain uses TRBV12-3 or TRBV12-4 and TRBJ2-5, with 7 bases that match TRBD1. The CDR3 consists of 15 residues. The V segment lost 6 bases and the J segment 1 base; nucleotides outside the gene matches: 8. The CDR3 DNA sequence: TGTGCCAGCAGAGAACTGGGACAGCTCCAAGAGACCCAGTACTTC. This codes for CASRELGQLQETQYF.

This clonotype was detected once. One end of the junction is discordant with germline, which a read error may explain. The chain employs TRBV18 and TRBJ2-1, with TRBD1 as a possible D gene (6 bases). Germline V gene data show CDR1 as KGHSH and CDR2 as LQKENI. This CDR3 region has 13 residues. CDR3 residues: CAGSPLPGAEQFF. CDR3 coding DNA: TGTGCCGGCTCACCACTCCCAGGGGCTGAGCAGTTCTTC.

In this sample, this clonotype turned up a few times. This chain joins TRBV5-5 and TRBJ1-2; TRBD1 agrees at 7 bases. After removal of 1 base from V and 4 bases from J, the junction contained 10 bases not matched to a gene. The CDR3 is 16 amino acids. Germline CDR1 SGHKS, CDR2 YYEKEE (reference sequence). This CDR3 reads CASSLMPGGDSYGYTF. The CDR3 DNA follows: TGTGCCAGCAGCTTGATGCCGGGAGGGGACAGCTATGGCTACACCTTC.

This clonotype was seen a few times. The chain couples TRBV6-6 to TRBJ1-2; 7 bases line up with TRBD1. Losses at the gene ends were 10 bases for V and 8 bases for J; bases not matched to a gene: 13. Germline loops: CDR1 MNHNY, CDR2 SVGAGI (reference sequence). This CDR3 comprises 13 residues. CDR3 DNA: TGTGCCACGCGTCCAGGGGGAACAGGGGGCTACACCTTC. The encoded protein is CATRPGGTGGYTF.

V usage is TRBV5-1 and J usage is TRBJ2-7, with D possibly being TRBD1 (5 bases). Trimming shortened V by 0 bases and J by 6 bases, and 10 bases separated the two germline ends. The CDR3 loop spans 13 amino acids. CDR1 is SGHRS, CDR2 YFSETQ, per germline. The CDR3 bases are TGCGCCAGCAGCTTGGCCCAAGGGGCCGAGCAGTACTTC. Translated, it gives CASSLAQGAEQYF.

This chain joins TRBV5-1 and TRBJ1-6, with 9 bases lining up with TRBD1. Per germline, CDR1 SGHRS and CDR2 YFSETQ. The CDR3 spans 15 residues. V was clipped by 4 bases and J by 10 bases; unmatched bases: 9. The DNA of the CDR3 is TGCGCCAGCAGCCTGGACAGGGGCCCCGTCTCACCCCTCCACTTT. Protein product: CASSLDRGPVSPLHF.

This clonotype showed up just a few times. One junction end disagrees with the germline gene, perhaps due to a read error. The chain uses TRBV2 and TRBJ1-5; D gene unclear. The germline CDR1 and CDR2 sequences are SNHLY and FYNNEI. The length of the CDR3 is 14 residues. The CDR3 sequence is CASMGERSNPPQHF. The CDR3, as DNA: TGTGCCAGCATGGGCGAGCGTAGCAATCCGCCCCAGCATTTT.

The chain is built from TRBV29-1 and TRBJ1-5, with D possibly TRBD1 on 6 matching bases. Trimming took 6 bases from V and 3 from J, leaving 12 bases between them. Looked up from germline, CDR1 is SQVTM and CDR2 is ANQGSEA. CDR3 length: 13 residues. The CDR3 reads CSVRQENNQPQHF. CDR3 bases: TGCAGCGTCAGACAGGAGAACAATCAGCCCCAGCATTTT.

This clonotype was seen more than once but under ten times. The V and J genes are TRBV5-1 and TRBJ2-1; the match to TRBD2 covers 11 bases. Germline V gives CDR1 SGHRS, CDR2 YFSETQ. This CDR3 has 16 residues. The ends lost 0 bases at V and 5 bases at J; junction bases unmatched: 4. The DNA of the CDR3 is TGCGCCAGCAGCTTGGCGACTAGCGGGGTTGACAATGAGCAGTTCTTC. Residues: CASSLATSGVDNEQFF.

V and J are TRBV7-9 and TRBJ2-3; 10 nucleotides match TRBD2. From germline, CDR1 is SEHNR and CDR2 FQNEAQ (reference sequence). Trimming removed 5 bases from V and 4 bases from J; junction bases left unmatched: 9. This CDR3 contains 16 residues. For the CDR3, the DNA is TGTGCCAGCAGCCCTCGGCGTGGACTAGCGGCAGATACGCAGTATTTT. It translates to CASSPRRGLAADTQYF.

This clonotype was counted ten times or more. V gene TRBV3-1 combines with J gene TRBJ2-2, with unresolved D. Germline V gene lookup returns CDR1 LGHDT and CDR2 YNNKEL (reference sequence). The ends were cut back, 1 base at V and 6 bases at J, with 3 bases in the middle. CDR3 length: 12 amino acids. The CDR3: CASSQVAGELFF. The CDR3 DNA sequence: TGTGCCAGCAGCCAAGTTGCCGGGGAGCTGTTTTTT.